This T cell receptor beta chain was sequenced during a study of blood T cell repertoires in COVID-19. Study at large: Samples of COVID-19 (acute and convalescent) were obtained from the United States, Italy and Spain. In each case, the material was cDNA or gDNA derived from T cells, B-cell-depleted T cells, or PBMCs.

How the authors handled the data: How many nucleated cells were present was estimated from reference gene primer amplification. Sequencing was performed with immunoSEQ multiplex PCR; in TCRdb, only in-frame clones are kept and a portion is missing. For V, J and clone size, that table is used; D and trimming come from the DNA. The data show 250,000 to 300,000 clones, about 89% seen once. The J segment lost 5 bases and the V segment lost 5 bases, leaving 8 bases of the junction unmatched. Germline V gene lookup returns CDR1 GTSNPN and CDR2 SVGIG (reference sequence). CDR3 length equals 13 residues. This receptor was obtained from a woman aged 40-49 years who had recovered from COVID-19. The material sequenced was peripheral blood. The chain recombines TRBV30 with TRBJ2-5; TRBD2 matches at 7 bases. In DNA, the CDR3 is TGTGCCTGGGAGTATGGCGGGGGTGAGACCCAGTACTTC. Its protein product is CAWEYGGGETQYF. Full variable domain (rest looked up from reference TRBV30 and TRBJ2-5): SQTIHQWPATLVQPVGSPLSLECTVEGTSNPNLYWYRQAAGRGLQLLFYSVGIGQISSEVPQNLSASRPQDRQFILSSKKLLLSDSGFYLCAWEYGGGETQYFGPGTRLLVL.